This T cell receptor beta chain came from a study of shared clonotypes between healthy human individuals. Naive CD8 cells comprised CD45RO-negative, CCR7-positively selected cells, excluding terminally differentiated effector memory CD45RA+ cells. Donors had no recently reported acute infections or vaccinations and were HIV-negative. Study-level findings and limits: Sorted-subset sequencing was shown by rarefaction to be incomplete despite large depth. Clonotype sharing among the donors was expected to vary with sequencing depth.

Data came from immunoSEQ multiplex PCR; TCRdb stores just in-frame clones and leaves some out. This table holds some 2,100,000 clones, about 93% found once. As to this clone: The target antigen is unknown.

Germline V lookup: CDR1 SGDLS, CDR2 YYNGEE. The CDR3 contains 14 residues. Germline trimming cut 5 bases from V and 10 bases from J; bases unmatched to any gene: 5. The source of this sequence is a man aged 18 to 29 in good health. Some clones in this sample may be carry-over from other donors' samples. Sequencing input: naive CD8+ T cells from PBMCs. The chain uses TRBV9 and TRBJ2-1; 14 bases match TRBD2. CDR3: CASSPRTSGGEQFF. The CDR3 DNA is TGTGCCAGCAGTCCCCGGACTAGCGGGGGGGAGCAGTTCTTC.